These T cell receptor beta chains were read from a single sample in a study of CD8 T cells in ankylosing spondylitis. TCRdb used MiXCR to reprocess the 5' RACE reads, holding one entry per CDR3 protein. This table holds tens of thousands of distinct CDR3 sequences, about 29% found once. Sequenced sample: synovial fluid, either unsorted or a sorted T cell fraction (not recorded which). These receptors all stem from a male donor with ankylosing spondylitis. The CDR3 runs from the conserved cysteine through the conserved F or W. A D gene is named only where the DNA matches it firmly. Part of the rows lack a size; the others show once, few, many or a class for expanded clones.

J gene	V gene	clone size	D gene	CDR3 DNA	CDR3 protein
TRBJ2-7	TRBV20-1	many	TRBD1	TGCAGTGCTAGCCCTGGACAGGGGGCGCGGTACGAGCAGTACTTC	CSASPGQGARYEQYF
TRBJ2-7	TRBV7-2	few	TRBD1	TGTGCCAGCAGCTTAGCGCTGGGACAGGGTAACGAGCAGTACTTC	CASSLALGQGNEQYF
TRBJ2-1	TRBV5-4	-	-	TGTGCCAGCAGCTTGGTCAGGGGAGGGTTTTGGGATGAGCAGTTCTTC	CASSLVRGGFWDEQFF
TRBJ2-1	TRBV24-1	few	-	TGTGCCATCGGGACATCCTACAATGAGCAGTTCTTC	CAIGTSYNEQFF
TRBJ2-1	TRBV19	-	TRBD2	TGTGCCAGTAGTAGGGGCGGACTAGACACCTCCTACAATGAGCAGTTCTTC	CASSRGGLDTSYNEQFF
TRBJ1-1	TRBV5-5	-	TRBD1	TGTGCCAGCAGCTTCACAGGGGGCTCTATAGACACTGAAGCTTTCTTT	CASSFTGGSIDTEAFF
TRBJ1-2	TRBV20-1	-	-	TGCAGTGCGAAGGGAACAGCAGGCTATGGCTACACCTTC	CSAKGTAGYGYTF
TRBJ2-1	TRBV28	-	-	TGTGCCAGCAGCAGAACAGAGACCGCCTACAATGAGCAGTTCTTC	CASSRTETAYNEQFF
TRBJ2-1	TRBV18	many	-	TGTGCCAGCTCACCAGAGCAGGGAACGTACAATGAGCAGTTCTTC	CASSPEQGTYNEQFF
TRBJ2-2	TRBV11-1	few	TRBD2	TGTGCCAGCAGCTCCCTCGAACTAGCGGGAGGTAACACCGGGGAGCTGTTTTTT	CASSSLELAGGNTGELFF
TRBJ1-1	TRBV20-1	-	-	TGCAGTGCTTACCAGGGGTCCACTGAAGCTTTCTTT	CSAYQGSTEAFF
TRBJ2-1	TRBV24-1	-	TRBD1	TGTGCCACCAGTGATCCGGGACAGGGGGCCGACAATGAGCAGTTCTTC	CATSDPGQGADNEQFF
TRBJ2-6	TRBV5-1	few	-	TGCGCCAGCAGCGCCGGACCCAAGAGCTCTGGGGCCAACGTCCTGACTTTC	CASSAGPKSSGANVLTF
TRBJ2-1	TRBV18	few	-	TGTGCCAGCTCCGACAGCCCGTCTAGAGACAATGAGCAGTTCTTC	CASSDSPSRDNEQFF
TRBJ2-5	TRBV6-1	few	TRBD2	TGTGCCAGCAGTCCCCCGGGGGACGGGGGGGAGACCCAGTACTTC	CASSPPGDGGETQYF
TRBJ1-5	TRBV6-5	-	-	TGTGCCAGCAGTTACGACGGGGGCATCAATCAGCCCCAGCATTTT	CASSYDGGINQPQHF
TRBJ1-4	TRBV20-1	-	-	TGCAGTGCTAGAAGGGCAGTAAAGGAAAAACTGTTTTTT	CSARRAVKEKLFF
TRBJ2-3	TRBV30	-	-	TGTGCCTGGAGTGTAAGGGCCTCTAGCACAGATACGCAGTATTTT	CAWSVRASSTDTQYF
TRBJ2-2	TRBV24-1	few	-	TGTGCCACCAGTGATGGTGGGAGGGGGACCGGGGAGCTGTTTTTT	CATSDGGRGTGELFF
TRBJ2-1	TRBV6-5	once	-	TGTGCCAGCAGCTTAACTCGACTAGGGAATGAGCAGTTCTTC	CASSLTRLGNEQFF
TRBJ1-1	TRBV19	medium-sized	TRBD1	TGTGCCAGTAGTGACCCCGGGACAGCTTTGGAAGCTTTCTTT	CASSDPGTALEAFF
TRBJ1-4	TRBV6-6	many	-	TGTGCCAGCAGTTACTCGAATGAAAAACTGTTTTTT	CASSYSNEKLFF
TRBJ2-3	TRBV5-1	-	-	TGCGCCAGCAGCTCGGGGACTCACCCCACAGATACGCAGTATTTT	CASSSGTHPTDTQYF
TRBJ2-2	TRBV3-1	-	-	TGTGCCTGCAGCCAAGATAGGTGGGCTAGCCGGAACACCGGGGAGCTGTTTTTT	CACSQDRWASRNTGELFF
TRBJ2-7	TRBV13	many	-	TGTGCCAGCAGCAACTCGGGACTTATATACGAGCAGTACTTC	CASSNSGLIYEQYF
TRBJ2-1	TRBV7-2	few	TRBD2	TGTGCCAGCAGCCCGACTAGCGCTGAGCAGTTCTTC	CASSPTSAEQFF
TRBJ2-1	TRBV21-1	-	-	TGTGCCAGCCTCCGTCGGGGGACTAGCGGGAGGCGCTACAATGAGCAGTTCTTC	CASLRRGTSGRRYNEQFF
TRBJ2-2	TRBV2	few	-	TGTGCCAGCGGACGTACAGGGCTAATGGACACCGGGGAGCTGTTTTTT	CASGRTGLMDTGELFF
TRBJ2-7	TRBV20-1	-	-	TGCAGTGCTAGACAGGGGCTTTCCTACGAGCAGTACTTC	CSARQGLSYEQYF
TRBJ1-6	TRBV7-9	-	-	TGTGCCAGCAGCCCCTTGGGCGAAGTCAATTCACCCCTCCACTTT	CASSPLGEVNSPLHF
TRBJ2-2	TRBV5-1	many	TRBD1	TGCGCCAGCAGCTGGGGGACAGGGGGAGATCGGGAGCTGTTTTTT	CASSWGTGGDRELFF
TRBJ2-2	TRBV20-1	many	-	TGCAGTGCTAAGGGGGAAGGGGACACCGGGGAGCTGTTTTTT	CSAKGEGDTGELFF
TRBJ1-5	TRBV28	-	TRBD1	TGTGCCAGCAGTTGGACAGGGTTAAGCAATCAGCCCCAGCATTTT	CASSWTGLSNQPQHF
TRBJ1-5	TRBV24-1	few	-	TGTGCCACCAGTGATGACAGTACTAATCAGCCCCAGCATTTT	CATSDDSTNQPQHF
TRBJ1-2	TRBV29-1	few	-	TGCAGCGTTAGACAGGTCTATGGCTACACCTTC	CSVRQVYGYTF
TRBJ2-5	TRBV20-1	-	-	TGCAGTGCTAGCGATGGGACCCAGTACTTC	CSASDGTQYF
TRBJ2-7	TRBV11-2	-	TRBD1	TGTGCCAGCAGCTTTGGGACAGAGGTTATAACCTACGAGCAGTACTTC	CASSFGTEVITYEQYF
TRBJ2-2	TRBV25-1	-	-	TGTGCCAGCAGTTCGGGGGACACCGGGGAGCTGTTTTTT	CASSSGDTGELFF
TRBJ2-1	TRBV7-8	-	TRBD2	TGTGCCAGCACTCATGCGGTAGAGGGAGGGCCCGATGAGCAGTTCTTC	CASTHAVEGGPDEQFF
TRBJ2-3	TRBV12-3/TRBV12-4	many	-	TGTGCCAGCAGTCACGTGGGGCACACAGATACGCAGTATTTT	CASSHVGHTDTQYF
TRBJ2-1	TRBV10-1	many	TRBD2	TGCGCCAGCAGTGAGTCGGGCACCGGGGGGGCAAGCAACAATGAGCAGTTCTTC	CASSESGTGGASNNEQFF
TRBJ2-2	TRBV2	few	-	TGTGCCAGAAGAAAAAAGGGGGGCGACACCGGGGAGCTGTTTTTT	CARRKKGGDTGELFF
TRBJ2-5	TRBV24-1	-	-	TGTGCCACCGGGGGGTCTGTTGTGGAGACCCAGTACTTC	CATGGSVVETQYF
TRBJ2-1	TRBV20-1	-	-	TGCAGTGCTAGAGAACGGGACTCGCAATACAATGAGCAGTTCTTC	CSARERDSQYNEQFF
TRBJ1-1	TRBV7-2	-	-	TGTGCCAGCAGCTTTTCGGGGCTACCGACTGAAGCTTTCTTT	CASSFSGLPTEAFF
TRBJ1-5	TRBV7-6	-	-	TGTGCCAGCAGCTTAGGGGGCGGGCAGCCCTATAGCAATCAGCCCCAGCATTTT	CASSLGGGQPYSNQPQHF
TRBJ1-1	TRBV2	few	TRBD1	TGTGCCACAAGGGGTGGGGACAGAGCTAAAGCTTTCTTT	CATRGGDRAKAFF
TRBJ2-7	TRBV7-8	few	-	TGTGCCAGCAGCTTAGAAAGTCTGGACCCCTACGAGCAGTACTTC	CASSLESLDPYEQYF
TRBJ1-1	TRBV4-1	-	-	TGCACCAGCAGCCAAGACGTCGTGGGTGAAGCTTTCTTT	CTSSQDVVGEAFF